The T cell receptor beta chain under discussion was sequenced for a study of neoadjuvant anti-PD-1 for oral cavity cancer. The wider study: Patients without progression received a fourth nivolumab dose around day 43, then surgical resection on days 50-56.

Time point defined: after neoadjuvant nivolumab, at surgical resection. Cohort: HPV-negative, locally advanced oral cavity squamous cell carcinoma patients. For this clone: The antigen is unknown.

Germline V lookup: CDR1 SGDLS, CDR2 YYNGEE. The CDR3 sequence is 19 residues long. The V segment lost 4 bases and the J segment 3 bases; nucleotides outside the gene matches: 15. Broader study findings: Post-treatment tumors with larger preexisting clones showed more shrinkage.

Survey sequencing of tumors mostly used about 4.8 ug DNA, two replicates. Profiling relied on immunoSEQ multiplex PCR, and the TCRdb table lists in-frame clones only, not all of them. The sample lists about 23,000 clones, 26% seen once, with 15% to 20% in the top ten. The sample was tumor tissue, taken after nivolumab (anti-PD-1) treatment. The chain carries TRBV9 and TRBJ2-2; TRBD1 agrees at 10 bases. This TCR came from a person between 40 and 85 years old with oral cavity squamous cell carcinoma. CDR3 nucleotides: TGTGCCAGCAGCAACCGGGACAGGGGAAGCAGTGTGGACACCGGGGAGCTGTTTTTT. It yields the protein CASSNRDRGSSVDTGELFF.